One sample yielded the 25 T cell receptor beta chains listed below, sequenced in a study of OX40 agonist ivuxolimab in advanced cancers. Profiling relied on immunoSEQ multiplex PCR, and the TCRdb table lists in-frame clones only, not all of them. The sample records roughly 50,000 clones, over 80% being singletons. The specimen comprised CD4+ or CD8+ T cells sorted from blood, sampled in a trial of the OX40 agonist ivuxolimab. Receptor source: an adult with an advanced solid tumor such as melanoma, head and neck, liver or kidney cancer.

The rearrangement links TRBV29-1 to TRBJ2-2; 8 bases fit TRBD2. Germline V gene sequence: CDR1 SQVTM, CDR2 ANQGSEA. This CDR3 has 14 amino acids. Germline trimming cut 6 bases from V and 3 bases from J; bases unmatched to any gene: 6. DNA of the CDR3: TGCAGCGTCCCGGGGGGGGCGGACACCGGGGAGCTGTTTTTT. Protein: CSVPGGADTGELFF.

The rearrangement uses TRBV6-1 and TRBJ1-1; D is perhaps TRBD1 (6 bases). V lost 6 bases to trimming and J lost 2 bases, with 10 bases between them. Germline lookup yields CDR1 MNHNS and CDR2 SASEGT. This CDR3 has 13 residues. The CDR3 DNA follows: TGTGCCAGCAGGAGGACAGTAAACACTGAAGCTTTCTTT. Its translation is CASRRTVNTEAFF.

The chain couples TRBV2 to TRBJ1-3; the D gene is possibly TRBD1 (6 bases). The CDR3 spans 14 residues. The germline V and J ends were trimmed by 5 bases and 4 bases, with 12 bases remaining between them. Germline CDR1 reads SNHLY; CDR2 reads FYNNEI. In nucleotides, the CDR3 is TGTGCCAGCAGTACAGGGTCAGGGGGAAACACCATATATTTT. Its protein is CASSTGSGGNTIYF.

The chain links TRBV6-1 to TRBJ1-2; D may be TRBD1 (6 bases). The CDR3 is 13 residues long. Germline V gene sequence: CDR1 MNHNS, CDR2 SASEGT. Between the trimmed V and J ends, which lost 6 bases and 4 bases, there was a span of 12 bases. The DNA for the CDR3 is TGTGCCAGCAGACCGGGACACCTCTATGGCTACACCTTC. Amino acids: CASRPGHLYGYTF.

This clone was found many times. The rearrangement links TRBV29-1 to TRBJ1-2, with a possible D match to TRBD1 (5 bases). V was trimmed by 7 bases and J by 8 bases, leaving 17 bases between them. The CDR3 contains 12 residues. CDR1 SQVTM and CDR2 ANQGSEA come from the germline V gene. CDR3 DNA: TGCAGCGCAGCCAACAGTCAGGGCGGCTACACCTTC. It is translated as CSAANSQGGYTF.

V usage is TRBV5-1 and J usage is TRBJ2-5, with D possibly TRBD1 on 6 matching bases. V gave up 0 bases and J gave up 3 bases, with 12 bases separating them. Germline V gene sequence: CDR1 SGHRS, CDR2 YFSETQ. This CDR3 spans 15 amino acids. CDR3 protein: CASSLGLGDKETQYF. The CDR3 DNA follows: TGCGCCAGCAGCTTGGGATTAGGGGACAAAGAGACCCAGTACTTC.

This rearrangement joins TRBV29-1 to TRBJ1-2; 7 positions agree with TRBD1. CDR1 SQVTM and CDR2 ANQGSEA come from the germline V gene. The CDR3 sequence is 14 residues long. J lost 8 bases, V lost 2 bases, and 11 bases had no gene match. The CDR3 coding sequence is TGCAGCGTTGAACCTCCAGGGCGAGGGGGCGGCTACACCTTC. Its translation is CSVEPPGRGGGYTF.

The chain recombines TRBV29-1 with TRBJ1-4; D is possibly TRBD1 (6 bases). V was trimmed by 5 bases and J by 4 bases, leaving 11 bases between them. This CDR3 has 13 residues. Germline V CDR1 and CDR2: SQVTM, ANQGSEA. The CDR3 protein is CSVIQGHNEKLFF. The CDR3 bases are TGCAGCGTTATACAGGGTCATAATGAAAAACTGTTTTTT.

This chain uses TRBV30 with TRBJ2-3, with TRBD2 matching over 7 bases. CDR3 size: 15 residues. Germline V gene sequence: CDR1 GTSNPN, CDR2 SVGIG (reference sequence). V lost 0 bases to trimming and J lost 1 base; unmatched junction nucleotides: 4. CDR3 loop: CAWSVGGRRTDTQYF. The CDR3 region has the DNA TGTGCCTGGAGTGTCGGGGGGAGGCGCACAGATACGCAGTATTTT.

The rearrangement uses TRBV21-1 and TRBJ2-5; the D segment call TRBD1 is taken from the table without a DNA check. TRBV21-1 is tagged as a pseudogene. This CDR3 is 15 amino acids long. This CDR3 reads CASRVSTQGWETQYF. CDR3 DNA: TGTGCCAGCAGGGTATCGACTCAGGGATGGGAGACCCAGTACTTC.

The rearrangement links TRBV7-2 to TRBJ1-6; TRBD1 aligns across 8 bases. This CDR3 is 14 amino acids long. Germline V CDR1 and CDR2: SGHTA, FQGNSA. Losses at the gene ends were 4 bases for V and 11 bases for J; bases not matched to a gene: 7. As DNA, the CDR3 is TGTGCCAGCAGCTCCAGACAGGGGAGTGCACCCCTCCACTTT. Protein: CASSSRQGSAPLHF.

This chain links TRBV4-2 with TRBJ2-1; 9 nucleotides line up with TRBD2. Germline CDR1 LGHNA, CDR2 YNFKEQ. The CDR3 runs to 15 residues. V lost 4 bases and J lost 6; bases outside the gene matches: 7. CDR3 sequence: CASSLYGTSSNEQFF. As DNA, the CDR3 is TGTGCCAGCAGCCTTTACGGGACTAGCTCCAATGAGCAGTTCTTC.

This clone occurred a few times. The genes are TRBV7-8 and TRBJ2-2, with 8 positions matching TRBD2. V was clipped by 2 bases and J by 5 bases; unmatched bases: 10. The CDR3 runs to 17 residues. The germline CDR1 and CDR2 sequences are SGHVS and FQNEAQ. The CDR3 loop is CASSLFARSGRTGELFF. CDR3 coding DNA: TGTGCCAGCAGCTTATTTGCTAGGAGCGGGAGAACCGGGGAGCTGTTTTTT.

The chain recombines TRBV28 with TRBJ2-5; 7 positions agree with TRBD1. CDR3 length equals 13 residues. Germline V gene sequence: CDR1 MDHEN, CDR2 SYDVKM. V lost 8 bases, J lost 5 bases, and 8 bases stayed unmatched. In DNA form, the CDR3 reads TGTGCCAGCGGAACAGGGGCGGGCGAGACCCAGTACTTC. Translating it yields CASGTGAGETQYF.

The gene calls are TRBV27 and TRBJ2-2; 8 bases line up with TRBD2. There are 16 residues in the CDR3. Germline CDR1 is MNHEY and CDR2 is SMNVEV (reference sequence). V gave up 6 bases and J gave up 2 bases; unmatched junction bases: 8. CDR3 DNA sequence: TGTGCCAGCAGCAGGGCGGGGGGCGCAAACACCGGGGAGCTGTTTTTT. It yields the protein CASSRAGGANTGELFF.

The CDR3 here is CASSPLDSNQPQHF. The CDR3, as DNA: TGTGCCAGCAGCCCCTTAGACAGCAATCAGCCCCAGCATTTT. The chain links TRBV7-2 to TRBJ1-5, with D unclear. CDR1 is SGHTA and CDR2 is FQGNSA in the germline V gene. The V end lost 5 bases, the J end lost 1 base, and 9 bases lay between the germline ends. CDR3 length: 14 residues.

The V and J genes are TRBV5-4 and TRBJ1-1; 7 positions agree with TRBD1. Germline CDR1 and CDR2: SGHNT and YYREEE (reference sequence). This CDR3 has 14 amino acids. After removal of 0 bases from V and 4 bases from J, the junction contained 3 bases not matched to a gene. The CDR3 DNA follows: TGTGCCAGCAGCTTGGATCCAGGGGGCACTGAAGCTTTCTTT. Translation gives CASSLDPGGTEAFF.

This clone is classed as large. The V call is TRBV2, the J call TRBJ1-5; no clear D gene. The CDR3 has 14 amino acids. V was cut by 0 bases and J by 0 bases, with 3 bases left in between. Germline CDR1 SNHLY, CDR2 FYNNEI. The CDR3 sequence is CASSEAYSNQPQHF. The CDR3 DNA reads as TGTGCCAGCAGTGAAGCCTATAGCAATCAGCCCCAGCATTTT. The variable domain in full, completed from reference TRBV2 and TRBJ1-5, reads EPEVTQTPSHQVTQMGQEVILRCVPISNHLYFYWYRQILGQKVEFLVSFYNNEISEKSEIFDDQFSVERPDGSNFTLKIRSTKLEDSAMYFCASSEAYSNQPQHFGDGTRLSIL.

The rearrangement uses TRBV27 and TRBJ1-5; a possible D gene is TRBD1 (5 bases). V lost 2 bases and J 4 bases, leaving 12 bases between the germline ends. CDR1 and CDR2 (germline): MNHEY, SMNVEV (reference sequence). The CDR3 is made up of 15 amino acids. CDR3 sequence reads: CASSLGGEGNQPQHF. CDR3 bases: TGTGCCAGCAGTTTAGGAGGGGAGGGAAATCAGCCCCAGCATTTT.

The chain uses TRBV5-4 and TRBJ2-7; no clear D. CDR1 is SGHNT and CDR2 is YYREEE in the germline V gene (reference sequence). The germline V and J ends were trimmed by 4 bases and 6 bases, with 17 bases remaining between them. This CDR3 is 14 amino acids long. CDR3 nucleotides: TGTGCCAGCAGCCAGTATACCACCCCTGGCGAGCAGTACTTC. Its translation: CASSQYTTPGEQYF. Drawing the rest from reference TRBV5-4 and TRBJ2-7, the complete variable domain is ETGVTQSPTHLIKTRGQQVTLRCSSQSGHNTVSWYQQALGQGPQFIFQYYREEENGRGNFPPRFSGLQFPNYSSELNVNALELDDSALYLCASSQYTTPGEQYFGPGTRLTVT.

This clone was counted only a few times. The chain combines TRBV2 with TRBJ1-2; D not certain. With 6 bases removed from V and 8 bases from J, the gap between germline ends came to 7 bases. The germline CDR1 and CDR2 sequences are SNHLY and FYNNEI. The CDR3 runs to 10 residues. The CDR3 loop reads CASRAWGYTF. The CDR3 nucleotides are TGTGCCAGCAGGGCGTGGGGCTACACCTTC.

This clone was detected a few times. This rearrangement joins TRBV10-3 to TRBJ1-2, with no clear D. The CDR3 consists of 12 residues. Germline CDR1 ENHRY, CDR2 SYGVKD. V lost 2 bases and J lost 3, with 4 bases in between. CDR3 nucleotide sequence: TGTGCCATCAGTGAGGGGTACTATGGCTACACCTTC. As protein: CAISEGYYGYTF.

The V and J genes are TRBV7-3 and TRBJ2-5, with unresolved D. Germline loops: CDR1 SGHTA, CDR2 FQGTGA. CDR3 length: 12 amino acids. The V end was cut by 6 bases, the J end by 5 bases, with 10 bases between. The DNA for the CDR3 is TGTGCCAGCAGTCTGGATCGCGAGACCCAGTACTTC. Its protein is CASSLDRETQYF. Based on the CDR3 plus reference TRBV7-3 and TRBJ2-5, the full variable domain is GAGVSQTPSNKVTEKGKYVELRCDPISGHTALYWYRQSLGQGPEFLIYFQGTGAADDSGLPNDRFFAVRPEGSVSTLKIQRTERGDSAVYLCASSLDRETQYFGPGTRLLVL.

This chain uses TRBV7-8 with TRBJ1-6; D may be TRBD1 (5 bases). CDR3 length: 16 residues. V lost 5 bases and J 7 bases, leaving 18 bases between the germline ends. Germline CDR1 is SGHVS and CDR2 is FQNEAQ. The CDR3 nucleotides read TGTGCCAGCAGCCTCCGGGATGGGGCGATCAATTCACCCCTCCACTTT. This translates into CASSLRDGAINSPLHF.

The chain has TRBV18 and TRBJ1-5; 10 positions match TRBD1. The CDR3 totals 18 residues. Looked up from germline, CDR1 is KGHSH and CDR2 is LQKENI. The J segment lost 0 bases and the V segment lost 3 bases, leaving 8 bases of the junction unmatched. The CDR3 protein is CASSPRGQGPYSNQPQHF. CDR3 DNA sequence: TGTGCCAGCTCACCCCGGGGACAGGGGCCGTATAGCAATCAGCCCCAGCATTTT.